The clone carrying this TCR beta chain was recorded a few times. Its antigen is still unknown. Profiled with immunoSEQ multiplex PCR; TCRdb holds only in-frame clones, not every one. The sample holds 100,000 or so clones, about 90% seen once. This sample is drawn from a study of T cell responses to AZD1222 COVID-19 vaccine. Overall study results and limits: Donor demographics were predominantly white British with a female majority; clonal diversity may be underestimated. A reported finding is that nearly half of spike-specific TCRs target unmutated variant regions.

CDR1 and CDR2 from the germline V gene are SGDLS and YYNGEE. The CDR3 totals 14 residues. With 2 bases removed from V and 2 bases from J, the gap between germline ends came to 10 bases. The receptor's source is an adult who received the AZD1222 COVID-19 vaccine. This chain connects TRBV9 to TRBJ1-2; D not certain. The sample consisted of peripheral blood, taken 28 days after the second AZD1222 dose. DNA of the CDR3: TGTGCCAGCAGCGTTATTGGGCCAAACTATGGCTACACCTTC. Residues: CASSVIGPNYGYTF.